The text below deals with one T cell receptor (beta chain). Its antigen is unidentified. TCRdb keeps only in-frame clones here, not all; method: immunoSEQ multiplex PCR. The profile shows 90,000 to 150,000 clones, approximately 91% of them singletons. V dropped 3 bases and J dropped 2 bases, with 11 bases sitting between them. Germline V lookup: CDR1 LNHDA, CDR2 SQIVND (reference sequence). The CDR3 contains 15 residues. The data belong to a study of T cell responses to AZD1222 COVID-19 vaccine. Study results and caveats: The number of AZD1222 recipients seropositive at baseline was only five or six. All repertoire sampling was performed exclusively after the peak T cell response.

The sequenced sample was peripheral blood, obtained on day 0 of AZD1222 vaccination. The sequence was obtained from an adult in good health. The chain links TRBV19 to TRBJ2-1; D tentatively reads TRBD1 or TRBD2 (5 bases each). The CDR3 sequence: CASSMRAGTYNEQFF. DNA of the CDR3: TGTGCCAGTAGTATGAGGGCAGGGACCTACAATGAGCAGTTCTTC.